A selection of T cell receptor beta chains follows, all from one sample in a study of blood T cells in healthy people across ages. TCRdb passed the 5' RACE reads through MiXCR, listing each CDR3 protein once. The table has approximately 1,100,000 distinct CDR3 sequences, 45% seen once. Sequencing input: blood. The receptors here all came from a woman in her sixties or seventies in good health. CDR3s include the opening cysteine and the closing phenylalanine or tryptophan. D genes are given only for firm matches. Size values are once, few and many counts, or a class for expanded clones, and some rows have none.

j_call d_call v_call clone_size cdr3_nt cdr3_aa
TRBJ2-7 TRBD1 TRBV5-1 few TGCGCCAGCAGCTACCGACAGGGGAAGGCCTACGAGCAGTACTTC CASSYRQGKAYEQYF
TRBJ2-1 . TRBV29-1 . TGCAGCGTTGTAACAGGTCAGACAAGCTCCTACAATGAGCAGTTCTTC CSVVTGQTSSYNEQFF
TRBJ2-7 . TRBV20-1 . TGCGGTGCTAGTCGGGGAGGTACCCAGTACTTC CGASRGGTQYF
TRBJ1-2 . TRBV25-1 . TGTGCCAGCAGTGGACGACCCCAGATGGGTGGCTACACCTTC CASSGRPQMGGYTF
TRBJ2-1 TRBD2 TRBV12-3/TRBV12-4 . TGTGCCAGCAGCTTCCTGGTACTAGCGGGAGGCAATGAGCAGTTCTTC CASSFLVLAGGNEQFF
TRBJ1-4 . TRBV11-2 few TGTGCCAGCAGCTCCCCTGGGAGTAATGAAAAACTGTTTTTT CASSSPGSNEKLFF
TRBJ2-1 . TRBV9 . TGTGCCAGCAGTGTTTACGGAGGGCCGAATGTGAATGAGCAGTTCTTC CASSVYGGPNVNEQFF
TRBJ2-5 . TRBV29-1 . TGCAGCGTTGATCCGACGGGAGTGAATAATGAGCAGTACTTC CSVDPTGVNNEQYF
TRBJ1-2 . TRBV28 . TGTGCCAGCAGTACCCCCGGTAGGGGCTGGAAAGGCTACACCTTC CASSTPGRGWKGYTF
TRBJ2-3 . TRBV6-2/TRBV6-3 . TGTGCCAGCAGTTACGCCGATAGGGATGTAACGCAGTATTTT CASSYADRDVTQYF
TRBJ2-1 . TRBV28 few TGTGCCAGCACCCTCTGGGAGGAGGGAAGGGATGAGCAGTTCTTC CASTLWEEGRDEQFF
TRBJ2-7 TRBD2 TRBV4-1 . TGCGCCAGCAGCCAAGACCTCCCCGCTAGCGGGAGGGCGTACGAGCAGTACTTC CASSQDLPASGRAYEQYF
TRBJ2-7 . TRBV10-3 . TGTGCCATCAGTGAGGGGCAGGCATCCTACAATGAGCAGTACTTC CAISEGQASYNEQYF
TRBJ2-7 . TRBV20-1 . TGCAGTGCTAGATCCTGGGAGCGGTACGAGCAGTACTTC CSARSWERYEQYF
TRBJ2-7 . TRBV20-1 few TGCAGTGCTAGGGGACAAGCGGTCTACAATGAGCAGTACTTC CSARGQAVYNEQYF
TRBJ1-2 . TRBV7-9 . TGTGCCAGCAGCTTAGTCGGTCAAGGGAGGGGATATGGCTACACCTTC CASSLVGQGRGYGYTF
TRBJ2-1 TRBD2 TRBV20-1 . TGCAGTGTCCCCTCAATACCGGGAGGGCGAAGGGAGCAGTTCTTC CSVPSIPGGRREQFF
TRBJ2-5 TRBD1 TRBV7-9 . TGTGCCAGCAGCGTACAGGGGCCGGTCCAAGAGACCCAGTACTTC CASSVQGPVQETQYF
TRBJ2-3 . TRBV28 . TGTGCCAGCAGTCCCCTTTGGAGGTCTAGCACAGATACGCAGTATTTT CASSPLWRSSTDTQYF
TRBJ2-6 . TRBV5-1 . TGCGCCGGCAGCTTCTCCCCGGGCTCTGGGGCCAACGTCCTGACTTTC CAGSFSPGSGANVLTF
TRBJ1-2 . TRBV14 . TGTGCCAGCAGCCAAGACGTCCCGGGAGGTGGCTACACCTTC CASSQDVPGGGYTF
TRBJ2-1 TRBD2 TRBV25-1 . TGTGCCAGCAGTGGATCACTAGCGGGAGGTCAGAATGAGCAGTTCTTC CASSGSLAGGQNEQFF
TRBJ2-3 TRBD2 TRBV20-1 . TGCAGTGCTAGCCTTAGCGGGAGCACGGATACGCAGTATTTT CSASLSGSTDTQYF
TRBJ2-1 TRBD2 TRBV7-9 . TGTGCCAGCAGTTCCACTAGCGGAGAATACAATGAGCAGTTCTTC CASSSTSGEYNEQFF
TRBJ2-1 TRBD1 TRBV7-9 . TGTGCCAGCAGCCTCACCGGGACAGGGGCATACAATGAGCAGTTCTTC CASSLTGTGAYNEQFF
TRBJ2-7 . TRBV11-2 . TGTGCCAGCAGCTCGGGACTGTTTAGTGAGCAGTACTTC CASSSGLFSEQYF
TRBJ2-7 . TRBV20-1 . TGCAGTGCTACCCCGCGGGGGCAGGGGTACTACGAGCAGTACTTC CSATPRGQGYYEQYF
TRBJ2-1 TRBD2 TRBV3-1 . TGTGCCAGCAGCCTCGAGGCCGGGACTAGTAGCAATGAGCAGTTCTTC CASSLEAGTSSNEQFF
TRBJ2-3 . TRBV15 . TGTGCCACCAGCAGAGATCCTGGGTGGGCGCCAAACTTACAGACCACTAGCACAGATACGCAGTATTTT CATSRDPGWAPNLQTTSTDTQYF
TRBJ2-7 TRBD1 TRBV7-2 . TGTGCCAGCAGCTTAGTAGGGACAGGGGACTACGAGCAGTACTTC CASSLVGTGDYEQYF
TRBJ1-4 . TRBV27 . TGTGCCAGCAGATCCACGAAGATCCTATTAGATGCAACTAATGAAAAACTGTTTTTT CASRSTKILLDATNEKLFF
TRBJ2-3 TRBD2 TRBV7-6 many TGTGCCAGCAGCTTAGTCCACCCCGGACTAGCGGGATTGATAGATACGCAGTATTTT CASSLVHPGLAGLIDTQYF
TRBJ2-2 . TRBV7-9 . TGTGCCAGCGGATTGATCGGGGAGCTGTTTTTT CASGLIGELFF
TRBJ2-4 TRBD1 TRBV20-1 few TGCAGTGCTAGTGCACAGGGACAGGGAAAAAACATTCAGTACTTC CSASAQGQGKNIQYF
TRBJ2-1 . TRBV11-2 few TGTGCCAGCAGCCGTTCGTGGGAGGGGGGCAATGAGCAGTTCTTC CASSRSWEGGNEQFF
TRBJ2-7 TRBD2 TRBV5-1 few TGCGCCAGCAGCGAGCGTAGCGGGAGGGCCCGCTACGAGCAGTACTTC CASSERSGRARYEQYF
TRBJ2-7 TRBD1 TRBV20-1 . TGCAGTGCTAGAGATAGGACAGGGGCGTGGGGCTCCTACGAGCAGTACTTC CSARDRTGAWGSYEQYF
TRBJ1-5 . TRBV27 few TGTGCCAGCAGTTTAGCCCGCCATCAGCCCCAGCATTTT CASSLARHQPQHF
TRBJ2-1 . TRBV27 . TGTGCCAGCAGTTTCGGGGCGGCTGAGCAGTTCTTC CASSFGAAEQFF
TRBJ2-4 TRBD2 TRBV20-1 few TGCAGTGCTAGAGTCGGACTAGCGGGAGGGCCACGGGACATTCAGTACTTC CSARVGLAGGPRDIQYF
TRBJ2-7 TRBD2 TRBV27 few TGTGCCAGCAGTGCCCAACTAGCGGGAGGGGTCGACGAGCAGTACTTC CASSAQLAGGVDEQYF
TRBJ2-1 TRBD2 TRBV11-2 . TGTGCCAGCAGCTTAAGGGCTAGCGGCCTTTTTGAGCAGTTCTTC CASSLRASGLFEQFF
TRBJ1-1 TRBD1 TRBV4-1 . TGCGCCAGCAGCCAAGATGTGAAGGGGGCTATGTTATTTTGGACTGAAGCTTTCTTT CASSQDVKGAMLFWTEAFF
TRBJ2-4 . TRBV20-1 . TGCAGTGCTAGTGTAGCAACGGGTACCAAAAACATTCAGTACTTC CSASVATGTKNIQYF
TRBJ2-3 . TRBV15 few TGTGCCACCAGCAGAGATTGGAACGCAGATACGCAGTATTTT CATSRDWNADTQYF
TRBJ1-5 TRBD1 TRBV27 few TGTGCCAGCAGTCCGGGACAGGGGGTTGGTCAGCCCCAGCATTTT CASSPGQGVGQPQHF
TRBJ2-1 TRBD2 TRBV10-3 few TGTGCCATCAGTGGACTAGCGGTCCACAATGAGCAGTTCTTC CAISGLAVHNEQFF
TRBJ1-5 TRBD1 TRBV20-1 . TGCAGTGCTAGGAGGGCGCAGGGGGCCTCTCAGCCCCAGCATTTT CSARRAQGASQPQHF
TRBJ2-5 . TRBV11-2 . TGTGCCAGCAGCTCGGGAACTAGAAAAGAGACCCAGTACTTC CASSSGTRKETQYF
TRBJ1-6 . TRBV27 few TGTGCCAGCAGTTTATCGAAGCAGGCGTGGGATAATTCACCCCTCCACTTT CASSLSKQAWDNSPLHF
TRBJ1-4 . TRBV4-1 . TGCGCCAGCAGCCCAGTGGCTCAGCGGCATAGTGAAAAACTGTTTTTT CASSPVAQRHSEKLFF
TRBJ1-2 . TRBV11-1 . TGTGCCAGCAGCCCCCGTAGAGATGTAGGACACCGCTATGGCTACACCTTC CASSPRRDVGHRYGYTF
TRBJ2-7 . TRBV28 many TGTGCCAGCGGACGAATGGGGGGCCAGCGCAATTACGAGCAGTACTTC CASGRMGGQRNYEQYF
TRBJ2-5 . TRBV2 . TGTGCCAGCAGTGAAATTTGGGGGAAGGAGACCCAGTACTTC CASSEIWGKETQYF
TRBJ2-7 . TRBV29-1 . TGCAGCGTTTTTGGCAGGCAGAGCCACGAGCAGTACTTC CSVFGRQSHEQYF
TRBJ2-7 . TRBV27 . TGTGCCAGCAGGGAATCGTGGGGGGGCTCCTACAATGAGCAGTACTTC CASRESWGGSYNEQYF
TRBJ1-1 . TRBV29-1 . TGCAGCGTTGAGGAGAGGACAATGAACACTGAAGCTTTCTTT CSVEERTMNTEAFF